These T cell receptor beta chains were read from a single sample in a study of spatial heterogeneity in lung cancer. TCRdb reprocessed the 5' RACE reads with MiXCR, giving one entry per CDR3 protein. The table lists over 14,000 distinct CDR3 sequences, about 7% of them singletons. The material was lung tumor tissue, obtained at surgery. Receptors originate from a male donor with early-stage non-small cell lung cancer. CDR3s include the opening cysteine and the closing phenylalanine or tryptophan. D genes are given only for firm matches. Part of the rows lack a size; the others show once, few, many or a class for expanded clones.

D,V,J,size,DNA,CDR3
TRBD2,TRBV20-1,TRBJ2-1,many,TGCAGTGCTAGAAGCGGGAGAATTTACAATGAGCAGTTCTTC,CSARSGRIYNEQFF
-,TRBV28,TRBJ2-6,many,TGTGCCAGCAGTGGAGGGGCATTAGTTAACTCTGGGGCCAACGTCCTGACTTTC,CASSGGALVNSGANVLTF
TRBD1,TRBV6-2/TRBV6-3,TRBJ1-2,-,TGTGCCAGCACCGACCGGGACAGGGCGGCCCATGGCTACACCTTC,CASTDRDRAAHGYTF
TRBD2,TRBV7-8,TRBJ2-3,many,TGTGCCAGCAGGGCCCCAATAGCGGGGGTAACAGATACGCAGTATTTT,CASRAPIAGVTDTQYF
-,TRBV20-1,TRBJ2-5,-,TGCAGTGCTAGGGGGACTGTAAAGACGGCCCAGTACTTC,CSARGTVKTAQYF
-,TRBV7-9,TRBJ2-5,many,TGTGCCAGCAGCTTAGTTACATACAGAGGAGAGACCCAGTACTTC,CASSLVTYRGETQYF
TRBD1,TRBV11-2,TRBJ1-2,many,TGTGCCAGCAGCTTAGCAGGGGGCGATGGCTACACCTTC,CASSLAGGDGYTF
-,TRBV2,TRBJ2-3,many,TGTGCCAGCAGTGAAAGGCCGGGCACAGATACGCAGTATTTT,CASSERPGTDTQYF
-,TRBV5-1,TRBJ2-5,few,TGCGCCAGCAGCTGGGAACCGGGACAACTATCGCAGTACTTC,CASSWEPGQLSQYF
-,TRBV6-2/TRBV6-3,TRBJ2-5,many,TGTGCCAGCAGTTACACCCATGACGGAAGAGAGACCCAGTACTTC,CASSYTHDGRETQYF
-,TRBV19,TRBJ1-2,-,TGTGCCAGTAGCCGGGGGGTATATGGCTACACCTTC,CASSRGVYGYTF
-,TRBV20-1,TRBJ2-5,many,TGCAGTGCTAGATGGGACAACGCGGAGACCCAGTACTTC,CSARWDNAETQYF
-,TRBV12-3/TRBV12-4,TRBJ2-7,many,TGTGCCAGCAGTTGGCAGGGGTCCTACGAGCAGTACTTC,CASSWQGSYEQYF
-,TRBV20-1,TRBJ2-6,large,TGCAGTGCTACCAACGGGCGCTCTGGGGCCAACGTCCTGACTTTC,CSATNGRSGANVLTF
-,TRBV30,TRBJ2-3,few,TGTGCCTGGAGTGGTACTGTCGGCACAGATACGCAGTATTTT,CAWSGTVGTDTQYF
-,TRBV20-1,TRBJ2-1,many,TGCAGTGCGGACACGGTTCGTGAGCAGTTCTTC,CSADTVREQFF
-,TRBV7-8,TRBJ1-4,many,TGTGCCAGCAGCAAACAGGAAAAACTGTTTTTT,CASSKQEKLFF
-,TRBV7-2,TRBJ2-3,many,TGTGCCAGCAGCTTTTCCGGGGGGCCTGGAGATACGCAGTATTTT,CASSFSGGPGDTQYF
TRBD2,TRBV11-2,TRBJ2-1,once,TGTGCCAGCAGCTTAGATTTCCAGACTAGCGGGAGGGCCGTCGATGAGCAGTTCTTC,CASSLDFQTSGRAVDEQFF
-,TRBV6-1,TRBJ1-2,medium-sized,TGTGCCAGCAAGTACACGGATTCTAACTATGGCTACACCTTC,CASKYTDSNYGYTF
-,TRBV4-1,TRBJ1-1,many,TGCGCCAGCAGCCAAGATGTTGGGAGTGAAGCTTTCTTT,CASSQDVGSEAFF
-,TRBV2,TRBJ1-1,medium-sized,TGTGCCAGCAAGGAGGAGGGGTACACTGAAGCTTTCTTT,CASKEEGYTEAFF
TRBD2,TRBV28,TRBJ2-1,medium-sized,TGTGCCAGCAGTTTACTAGCTAGCGGGAGAAGGAATGAGCAGTTCTTC,CASSLLASGRRNEQFF
TRBD2,TRBV20-1,TRBJ2-7,-,TGCAGTGCTACTAGGGCGGGGGGGCGCATGTACGAGCAGTACTTC,CSATRAGGRMYEQYF
-,TRBV7-2,TRBJ2-3,medium-sized,TGTGCCAGCAGCCAAACCTACTCCGCGGCCGCTAGCACAGATACGCAGTATTTT,CASSQTYSAAASTDTQYF
-,TRBV25-1,TRBJ2-5,many,TGTGCCAGCAGTGCCTTGGACAGAGGCGAGACCCAGTACTTC,CASSALDRGETQYF
TRBD2,TRBV5-1,TRBJ2-7,-,TGCGCCAGCAGCTTATTGACTAGCGGGAGTCGCGAGCAGTACTTC,CASSLLTSGSREQYF
TRBD2,TRBV3-1,TRBJ2-5,-,TGTGCCAGCAGCCAACCGCGAGGGACTAGCAGGGAGACCCAGTACTTC,CASSQPRGTSRETQYF
-,TRBV11-2,TRBJ2-1,medium-sized,TGTGCCAGCAGCTTAGGCCCTAGCAGTGAGCAGTTCTTC,CASSLGPSSEQFF
-,TRBV9,TRBJ1-4,-,TGTGCCAGCAGCGTAGGAGCGTATCCAACTAATGAAAAACTGTTTTTT,CASSVGAYPTNEKLFF
-,TRBV29-1,TRBJ2-3,-,TGCAGCGTTGAAGCAAGGGGTTTGGGCACAGATACGCAGTATTTT,CSVEARGLGTDTQYF
TRBD1,TRBV2,TRBJ1-5,many,TGTGCCAGCAGTGAATTCCACGGGACAGGTAACAATCAGCCCCAGCATTTT,CASSEFHGTGNNQPQHF
-,TRBV15,TRBJ2-1,-,TGTGCCACCAGCCTCTTACAAGGGGATGAGCAGTTCTTC,CATSLLQGDEQFF
-,TRBV24-1,TRBJ1-5,medium-sized,TGTGCCACTTCCGGGGGGAATAGCAATCAGCCCCAGCATTTT,CATSGGNSNQPQHF
-,TRBV7-3,TRBJ2-2,many,TGTGCCAGCAGCTTGGGGGGGAACACCGGGGAGCTGTTTTTT,CASSLGGNTGELFF
-,TRBV12-3/TRBV12-4,TRBJ1-2,many,TGTGCCAGCAGTCTGGACGCGGAGGGTGGCTACACCTTC,CASSLDAEGGYTF
-,TRBV10-3,TRBJ1-2,few,TGTGCCATCAGTGCAGACCCTGACAGGGGCTACACCTTC,CAISADPDRGYTF
-,TRBV18,TRBJ2-5,medium-sized,TGTGCCAGCTCACCCCCGGCAGGCGGAGTGAAGACCCAGTACTTC,CASSPPAGGVKTQYF
-,TRBV30,TRBJ1-3,many,TGTGCCTGGAGTGTTGGGGGTGGAAACACCATATATTTT,CAWSVGGGNTIYF
-,TRBV29-1,TRBJ1-1,many,TGCAGCGCCTTCGGATGGGTTAGGGAGACTGAAGCTTTCTTT,CSAFGWVRETEAFF
-,TRBV6-2/TRBV6-3,TRBJ1-6,many,TGTGCCAGCAGTACCGGGACACCCAACTCACCCCTCCACTTT,CASSTGTPNSPLHF
-,TRBV15,TRBJ2-2,many,TGTGCCACCTCCGCCCCCGGGACACCACCGAACACCGGGGAGCTGTTTTTT,CATSAPGTPPNTGELFF
-,TRBV18,TRBJ1-5,many,TGTGCCAGCTCACCGTTGAGTAGCAATCAGCCCCAGCATTTT,CASSPLSSNQPQHF
TRBD1,TRBV7-8,TRBJ2-5,many,TGTGCCAGCAGCTTCCGGACAGGGGGGGAGACCCAGTACTTC,CASSFRTGGETQYF
TRBD1,TRBV20-1,TRBJ2-7,medium-sized,TGCAGTGCTAGAGCAGGGACAGGGGGCTTTGAGCAGTACTTC,CSARAGTGGFEQYF
-,TRBV20-1,TRBJ1-4,many,TGCAGTGCTGGTGGTCAAGTTAGCCTGTTTTTT,CSAGGQVSLFF
TRBD2,TRBV20-1,TRBJ2-1,-,TGCAGTGCTAGATACCCCTTCGGGACTAGCGGTTACAATGAGCAGTTCTTC,CSARYPFGTSGYNEQFF
TRBD2,TRBV9,TRBJ2-3,few,TGTGCCAGCAGCGTAGCTAGTCGCGCGGGGGGACGCACAGATACGCAGTATTTT,CASSVASRAGGRTDTQYF
-,TRBV7-9,TRBJ1-3,many,TGTGCCAGCAGCTTAGACAGCTCTGGAAACACCATATATTTT,CASSLDSSGNTIYF
TRBD1,TRBV5-1,TRBJ1-2,many,TGCGCCAGCAGCTCGGGCCGGGACAGGAACCACCCCGACTATGGCTACACCTTC,CASSSGRDRNHPDYGYTF
-,TRBV5-4,TRBJ2-3,many,TGTGCCAGCTCTTTCCTTATCGGAAGGACGCAGTATTTT,CASSFLIGRTQYF
TRBD2,TRBV5-1,TRBJ2-5,many,TGCGCCAGCAGCTTGGTTGTAGCGGGGGACCTCCAAGAGACCCAGTACTTC,CASSLVVAGDLQETQYF
-,TRBV5-1,TRBJ2-3,many,TGCGCCAGCAGCCTGGGGCATACCGGCACAGATACGCAGTATTTT,CASSLGHTGTDTQYF
-,TRBV7-2,TRBJ2-2,many,TGTGCCAGCAGCTCCTCCGGGCCCACAAATGGGGAGCTGTTTTTT,CASSSSGPTNGELFF
-,TRBV20-1,TRBJ1-6,few,TGCAGTGCTAGAGATCCCGGGAGGAGTAGATCACCCCTCCACTTT,CSARDPGRSRSPLHF
TRBD1,TRBV20-1,TRBJ1-5,-,TGCAGTGCTAGAGATTTTAGGACAGGGGGCCGTCAGCCCCAGCATTTT,CSARDFRTGGRQPQHF
TRBD2,TRBV7-2,TRBJ2-3,few,TGTGCCAGCAGCTCGGAGAGCGGGGGGGTCCGTAGAGATACGCAGTATTTT,CASSSESGGVRRDTQYF